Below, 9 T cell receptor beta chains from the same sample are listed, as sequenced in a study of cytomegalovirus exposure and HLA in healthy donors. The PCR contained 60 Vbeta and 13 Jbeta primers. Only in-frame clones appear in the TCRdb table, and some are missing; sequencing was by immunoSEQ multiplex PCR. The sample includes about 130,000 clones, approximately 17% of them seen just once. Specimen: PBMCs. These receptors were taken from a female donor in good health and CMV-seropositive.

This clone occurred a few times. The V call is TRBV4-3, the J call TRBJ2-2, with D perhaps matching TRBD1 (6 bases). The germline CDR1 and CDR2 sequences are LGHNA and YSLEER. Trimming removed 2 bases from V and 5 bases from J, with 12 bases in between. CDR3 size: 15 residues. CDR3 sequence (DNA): TGCGCCAGCAGCCAATATGGGGGCTGGACCGGGGAGCTGTTTTTT. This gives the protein CASSQYGGWTGELFF.

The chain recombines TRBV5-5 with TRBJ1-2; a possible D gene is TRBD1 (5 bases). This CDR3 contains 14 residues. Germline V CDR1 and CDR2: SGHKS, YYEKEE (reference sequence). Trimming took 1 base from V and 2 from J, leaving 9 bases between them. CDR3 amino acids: CASSLTAGNYGYTF. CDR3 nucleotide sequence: TGTGCCAGCAGCTTGACAGCAGGGAACTATGGCTACACCTTC.

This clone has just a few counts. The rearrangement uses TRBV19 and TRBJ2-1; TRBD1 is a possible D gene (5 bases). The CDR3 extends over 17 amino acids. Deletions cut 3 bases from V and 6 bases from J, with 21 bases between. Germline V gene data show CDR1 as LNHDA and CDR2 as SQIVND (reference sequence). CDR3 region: CASSIGPDIALTNEQFF. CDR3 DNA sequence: TGTGCCAGTAGTATTGGGCCGGACATCGCGTTAACCAATGAGCAGTTCTTC.

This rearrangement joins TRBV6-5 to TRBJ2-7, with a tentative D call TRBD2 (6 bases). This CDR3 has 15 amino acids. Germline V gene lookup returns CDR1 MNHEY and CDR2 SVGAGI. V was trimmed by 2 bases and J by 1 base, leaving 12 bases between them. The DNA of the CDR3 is TGTGCCAGCAGTTACGTTGGCGGGAAGTCCTACGAGCAGTACTTC. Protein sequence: CASSYVGGKSYEQYF.

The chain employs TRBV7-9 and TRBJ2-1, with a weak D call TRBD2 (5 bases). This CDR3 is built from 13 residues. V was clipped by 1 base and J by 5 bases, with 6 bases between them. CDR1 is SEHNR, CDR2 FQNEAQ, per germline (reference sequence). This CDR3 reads CASSLGLNNEQFF. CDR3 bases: TGTGCCAGCAGCTTAGGACTAAACAATGAGCAGTTCTTC.

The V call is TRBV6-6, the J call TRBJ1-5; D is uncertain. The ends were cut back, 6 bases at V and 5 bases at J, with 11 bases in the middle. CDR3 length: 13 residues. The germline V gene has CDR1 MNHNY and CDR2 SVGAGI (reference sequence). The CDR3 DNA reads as TGTGCCAGCAGATCCGACGGAGATCAGCCCCAGCATTTT. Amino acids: CASRSDGDQPQHF.

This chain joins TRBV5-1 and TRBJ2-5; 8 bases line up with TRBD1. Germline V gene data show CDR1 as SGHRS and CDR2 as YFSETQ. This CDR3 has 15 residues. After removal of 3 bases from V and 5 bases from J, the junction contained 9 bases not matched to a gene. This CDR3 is CASSSTGVSGETQYF. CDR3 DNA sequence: TGCGCCAGCAGCTCGACAGGGGTCTCGGGGGAGACCCAGTACTTC.

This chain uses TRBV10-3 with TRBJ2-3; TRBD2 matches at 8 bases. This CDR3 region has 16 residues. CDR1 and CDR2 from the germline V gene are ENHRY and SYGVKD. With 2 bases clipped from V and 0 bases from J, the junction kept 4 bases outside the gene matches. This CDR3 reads CAISEGREVSTDTQYF. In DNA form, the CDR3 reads TGTGCCATCAGTGAGGGGCGGGAGGTCAGCACAGATACGCAGTATTTT.

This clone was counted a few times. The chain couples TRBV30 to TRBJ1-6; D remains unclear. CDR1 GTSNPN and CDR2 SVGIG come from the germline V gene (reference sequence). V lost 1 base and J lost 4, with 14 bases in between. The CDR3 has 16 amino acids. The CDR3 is CAWSAREQPYNSPLHF. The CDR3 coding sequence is TGTGCCTGGAGTGCGAGGGAACAGCCATATAATTCACCCCTCCACTTT.